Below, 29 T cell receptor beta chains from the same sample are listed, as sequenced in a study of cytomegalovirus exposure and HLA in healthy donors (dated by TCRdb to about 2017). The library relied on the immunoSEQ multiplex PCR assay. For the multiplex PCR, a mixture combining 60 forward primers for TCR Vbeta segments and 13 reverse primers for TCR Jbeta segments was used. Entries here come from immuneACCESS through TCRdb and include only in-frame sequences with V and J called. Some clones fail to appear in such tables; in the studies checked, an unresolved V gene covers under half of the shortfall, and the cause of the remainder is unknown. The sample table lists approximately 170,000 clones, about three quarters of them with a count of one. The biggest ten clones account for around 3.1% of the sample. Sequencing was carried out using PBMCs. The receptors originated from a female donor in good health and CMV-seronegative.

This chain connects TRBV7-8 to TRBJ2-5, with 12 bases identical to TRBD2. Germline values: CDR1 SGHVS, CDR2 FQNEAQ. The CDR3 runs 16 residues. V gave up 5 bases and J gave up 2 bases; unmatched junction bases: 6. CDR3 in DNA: TGTGCCAGCAGCCCGAGACTAGCGGGGGTACAAGAGACCCAGTACTTC. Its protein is CASSPRLAGVQETQYF.

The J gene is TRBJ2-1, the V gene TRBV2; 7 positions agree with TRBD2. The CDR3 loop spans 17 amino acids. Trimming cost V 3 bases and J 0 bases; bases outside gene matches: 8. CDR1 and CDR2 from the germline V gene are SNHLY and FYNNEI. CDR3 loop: CASSEKVAGSSYNEQFF. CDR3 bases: TGTGCCAGCAGTGAGAAAGTAGCGGGTAGCTCCTACAATGAGCAGTTCTTC. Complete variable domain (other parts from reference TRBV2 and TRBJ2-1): EPEVTQTPSHQVTQMGQEVILRCVPISNHLYFYWYRQILGQKVEFLVSFYNNEISEKSEIFDDQFSVERPDGSNFTLKIRSTKLEDSAMYFCASSEKVAGSSYNEQFFGPGTRLTVL.

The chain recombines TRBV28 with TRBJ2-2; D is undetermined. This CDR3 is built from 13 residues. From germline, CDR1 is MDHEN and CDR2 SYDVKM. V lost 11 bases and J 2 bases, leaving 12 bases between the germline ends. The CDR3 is CAVPNRNTGELFF. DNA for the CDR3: TGTGCCGTTCCCAACAGAAACACCGGGGAGCTGTTTTTT.

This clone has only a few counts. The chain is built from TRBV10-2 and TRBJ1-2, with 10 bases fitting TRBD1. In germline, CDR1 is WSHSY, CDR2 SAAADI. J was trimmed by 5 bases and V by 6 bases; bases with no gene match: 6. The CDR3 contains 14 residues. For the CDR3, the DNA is TGCGCCAGCAGGACGGACAGGGGGTCTTATGGCTACACCTTC. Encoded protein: CASRTDRGSYGYTF.

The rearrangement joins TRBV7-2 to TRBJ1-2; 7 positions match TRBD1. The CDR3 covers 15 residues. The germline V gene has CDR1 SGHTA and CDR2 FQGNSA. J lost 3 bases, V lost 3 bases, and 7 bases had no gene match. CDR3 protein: CASSFRQGSYYGYTF. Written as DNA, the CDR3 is TGTGCCAGCAGCTTCCGACAGGGTTCCTACTATGGCTACACCTTC.

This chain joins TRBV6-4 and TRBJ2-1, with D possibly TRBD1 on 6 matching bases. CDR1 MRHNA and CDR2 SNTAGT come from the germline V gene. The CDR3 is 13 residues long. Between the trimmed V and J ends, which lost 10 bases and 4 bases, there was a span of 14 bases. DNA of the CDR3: TGTGCCACTGCCCGGGACACGTACAATGAGCAGTTCTTC. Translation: CATARDTYNEQFF.

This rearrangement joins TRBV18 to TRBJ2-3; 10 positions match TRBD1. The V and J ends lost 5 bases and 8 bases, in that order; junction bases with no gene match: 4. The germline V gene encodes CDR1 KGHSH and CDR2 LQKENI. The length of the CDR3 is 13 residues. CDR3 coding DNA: TGTGCCAGCTCAGACAGGGACAGGGGTACGCAGTATTTT. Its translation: CASSDRDRGTQYF. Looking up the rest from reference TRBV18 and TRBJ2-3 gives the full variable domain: NAGVMQNPRHLVRRRGQEARLRCSPMKGHSHVYWYRQLPEEGLKFMVYLQKENIIDESGMPKERFSAEFPKEGPSILRIQQVVRGDSAAYFCASSDRDRGTQYFGPGTRLTVL.

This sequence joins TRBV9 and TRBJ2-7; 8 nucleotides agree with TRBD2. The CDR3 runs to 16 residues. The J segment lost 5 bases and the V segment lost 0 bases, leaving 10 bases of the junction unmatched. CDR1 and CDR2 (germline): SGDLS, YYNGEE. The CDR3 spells CASSVGVGGGVHEQYF. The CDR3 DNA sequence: TGTGCCAGCAGCGTAGGGGTCGGGGGGGGCGTCCACGAGCAGTACTTC.

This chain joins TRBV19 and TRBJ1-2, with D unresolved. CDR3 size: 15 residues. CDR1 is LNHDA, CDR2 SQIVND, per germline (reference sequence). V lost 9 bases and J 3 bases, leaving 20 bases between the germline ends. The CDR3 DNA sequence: TGTGCCAGCAGCAACCGAGGGCCCGCTCACTATGGCTACACCTTC. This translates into CASSNRGPAHYGYTF.

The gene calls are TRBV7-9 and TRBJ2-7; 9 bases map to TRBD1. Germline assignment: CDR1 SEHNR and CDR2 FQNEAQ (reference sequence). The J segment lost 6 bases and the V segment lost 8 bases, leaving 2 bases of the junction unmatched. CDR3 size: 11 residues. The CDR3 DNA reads TGTGCCAGCGAGGACAGGGGCGAGCAGTACTTC. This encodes CASEDRGEQYF.

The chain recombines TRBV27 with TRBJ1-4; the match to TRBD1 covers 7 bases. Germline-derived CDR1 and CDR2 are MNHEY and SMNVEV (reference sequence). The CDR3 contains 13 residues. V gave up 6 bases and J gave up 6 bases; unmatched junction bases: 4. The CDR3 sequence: CASRPGTDEKLFF. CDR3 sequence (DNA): TGTGCCAGCAGGCCGGGGACAGATGAAAAACTGTTTTTT.

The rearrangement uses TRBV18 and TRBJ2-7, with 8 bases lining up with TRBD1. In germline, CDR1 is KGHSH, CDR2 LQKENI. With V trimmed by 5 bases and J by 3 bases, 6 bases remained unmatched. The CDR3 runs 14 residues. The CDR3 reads CASSIDRGRYEQYF. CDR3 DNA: TGTGCCAGCTCAATTGACAGGGGACGCTACGAGCAGTACTTC.

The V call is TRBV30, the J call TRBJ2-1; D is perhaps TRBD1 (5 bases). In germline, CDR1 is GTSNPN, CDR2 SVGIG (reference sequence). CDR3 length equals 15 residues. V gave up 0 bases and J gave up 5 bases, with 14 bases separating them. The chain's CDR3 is CAWSVGQGWDNEQFF. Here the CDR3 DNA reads TGTGCCTGGAGTGTAGGGCAGGGTTGGGACAATGAGCAGTTCTTC.

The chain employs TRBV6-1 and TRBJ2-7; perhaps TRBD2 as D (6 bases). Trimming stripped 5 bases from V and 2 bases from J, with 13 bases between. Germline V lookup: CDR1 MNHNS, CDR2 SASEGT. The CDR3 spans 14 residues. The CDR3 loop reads CASSLLAVPYEQYF. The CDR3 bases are TGTGCCAGCAGTTTACTAGCAGTCCCCTACGAGCAGTACTTC.

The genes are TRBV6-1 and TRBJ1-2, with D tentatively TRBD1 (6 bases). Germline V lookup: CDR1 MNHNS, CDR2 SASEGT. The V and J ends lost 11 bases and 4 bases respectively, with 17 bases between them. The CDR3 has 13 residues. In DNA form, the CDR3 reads TGTGCCGGCAAGAAGGGGGAATTCTATGGCTACACCTTC. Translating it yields CAGKKGEFYGYTF.

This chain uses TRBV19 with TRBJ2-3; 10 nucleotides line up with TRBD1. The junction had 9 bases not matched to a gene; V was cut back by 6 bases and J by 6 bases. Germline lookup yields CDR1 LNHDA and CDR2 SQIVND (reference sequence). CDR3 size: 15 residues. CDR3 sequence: CASRVGDRGYDTQYF. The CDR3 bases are TGTGCCAGTAGGGTAGGGGACAGGGGTTACGATACGCAGTATTTT.

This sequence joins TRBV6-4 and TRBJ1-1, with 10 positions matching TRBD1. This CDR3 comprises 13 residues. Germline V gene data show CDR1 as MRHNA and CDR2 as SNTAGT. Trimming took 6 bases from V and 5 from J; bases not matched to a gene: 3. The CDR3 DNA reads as TGTGCCAGCAGCCTGGACAGGGGGACTGAAGCTTTCTTT. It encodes CASSLDRGTEAFF.

The CDR3 DNA follows: TGTGCCAGCAGCCCCGCAGGGTCTTATGGCTACACCTTC. It translates to CASSPAGSYGYTF. The chain uses TRBV11-2 and TRBJ1-2, with a possible D match to TRBD1 (5 bases). The CDR3 has 13 amino acids. Germline V lookup: CDR1 SGHAT, CDR2 FQNNGV. Trimming pared 5 bases from V and 5 bases from J, leaving 12 bases between.

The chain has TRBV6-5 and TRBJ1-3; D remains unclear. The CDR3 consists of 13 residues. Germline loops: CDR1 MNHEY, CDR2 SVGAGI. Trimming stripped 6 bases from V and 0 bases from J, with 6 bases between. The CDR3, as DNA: TGTGCCAGCAGGGTGAGCTCTGGAAACACCATATATTTT. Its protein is CASRVSSGNTIYF.

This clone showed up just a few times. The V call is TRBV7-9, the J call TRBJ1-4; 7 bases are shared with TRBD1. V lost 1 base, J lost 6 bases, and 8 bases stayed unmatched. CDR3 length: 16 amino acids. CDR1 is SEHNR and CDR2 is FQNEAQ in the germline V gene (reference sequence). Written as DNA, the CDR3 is TGTGCCAGCAGCTTAGAAGGAGGGGGCGCGGATGAAAAACTGTTTTTT. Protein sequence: CASSLEGGGADEKLFF.

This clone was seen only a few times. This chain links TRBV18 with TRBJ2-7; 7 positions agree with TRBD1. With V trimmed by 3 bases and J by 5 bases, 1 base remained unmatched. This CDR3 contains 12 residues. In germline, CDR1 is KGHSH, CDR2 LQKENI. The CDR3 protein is CASSPGQNEQYF. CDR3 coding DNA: TGTGCCAGCTCACCGGGACAGAACGAGCAGTACTTC.

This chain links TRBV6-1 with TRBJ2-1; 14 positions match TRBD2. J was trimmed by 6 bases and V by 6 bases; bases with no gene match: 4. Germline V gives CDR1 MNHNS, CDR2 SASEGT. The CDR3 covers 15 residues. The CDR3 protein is CASSSGLAGVNEQFF. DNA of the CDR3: TGTGCCAGCAGCTCGGGACTAGCGGGGGTCAATGAGCAGTTCTTC.

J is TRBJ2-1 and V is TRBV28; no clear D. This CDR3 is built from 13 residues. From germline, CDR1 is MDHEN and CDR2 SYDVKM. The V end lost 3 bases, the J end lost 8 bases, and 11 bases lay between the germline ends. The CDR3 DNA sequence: TGTGCCAGCAGTTTGGGCCTCGTTGATGAGCAGTTCTTC. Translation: CASSLGLVDEQFF.

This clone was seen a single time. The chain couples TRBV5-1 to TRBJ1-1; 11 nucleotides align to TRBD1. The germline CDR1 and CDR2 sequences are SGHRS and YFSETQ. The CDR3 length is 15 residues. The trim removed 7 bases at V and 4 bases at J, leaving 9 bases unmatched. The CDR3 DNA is TGCGCCAGCCCCCCCGTGGGACAGGGGGTCACTGAAGCTTTCTTT. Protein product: CASPPVGQGVTEAFF.

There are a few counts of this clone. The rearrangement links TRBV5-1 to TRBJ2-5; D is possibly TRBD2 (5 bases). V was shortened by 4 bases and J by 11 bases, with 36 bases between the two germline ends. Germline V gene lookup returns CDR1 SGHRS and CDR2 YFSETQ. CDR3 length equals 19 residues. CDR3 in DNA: TGCGCCAGCAGCCCGGCCCAAGGGTTCCTGATTGGATTGTCGTGGGAGCAGTACTTC. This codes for CASSPAQGFLIGLSWEQYF.

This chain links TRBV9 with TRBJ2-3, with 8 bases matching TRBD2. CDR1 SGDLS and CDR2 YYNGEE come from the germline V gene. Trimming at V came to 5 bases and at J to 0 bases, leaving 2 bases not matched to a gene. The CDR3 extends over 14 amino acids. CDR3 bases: TGTGCCAGCAGACTAGCGGCTAGCACAGATACGCAGTATTTT. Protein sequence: CASRLAASTDTQYF.

The CDR3 coding sequence is TGCGCCAGCAGCCAGACCGGGGAAGCTAATGAAAAACTGTTTTTT. Translation: CASSQTGEANEKLFF. The J gene is TRBJ1-4, the V gene TRBV4-3; D ambiguous. V lost 3 bases to trimming and J lost 3 bases, with 11 bases between them. This CDR3 contains 15 residues. Germline CDR1 is LGHNA and CDR2 is YSLEER.

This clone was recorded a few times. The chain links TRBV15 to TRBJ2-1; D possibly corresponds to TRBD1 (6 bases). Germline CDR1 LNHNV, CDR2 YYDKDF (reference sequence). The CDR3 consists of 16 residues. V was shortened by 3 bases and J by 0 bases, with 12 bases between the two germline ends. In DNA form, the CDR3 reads TGTGCCACCAGCAGTTGGGGACACAGCTCCTACAATGAGCAGTTCTTC. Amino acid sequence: CATSSWGHSSYNEQFF.

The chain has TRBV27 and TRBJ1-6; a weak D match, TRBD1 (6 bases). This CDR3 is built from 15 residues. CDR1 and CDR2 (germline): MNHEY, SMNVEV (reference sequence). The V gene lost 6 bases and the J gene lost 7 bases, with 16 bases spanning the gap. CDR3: CASRGGWGANSPLHF. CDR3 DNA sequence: TGTGCCAGCAGGGGGGGGTGGGGGGCCAATTCACCCCTCCACTTT.